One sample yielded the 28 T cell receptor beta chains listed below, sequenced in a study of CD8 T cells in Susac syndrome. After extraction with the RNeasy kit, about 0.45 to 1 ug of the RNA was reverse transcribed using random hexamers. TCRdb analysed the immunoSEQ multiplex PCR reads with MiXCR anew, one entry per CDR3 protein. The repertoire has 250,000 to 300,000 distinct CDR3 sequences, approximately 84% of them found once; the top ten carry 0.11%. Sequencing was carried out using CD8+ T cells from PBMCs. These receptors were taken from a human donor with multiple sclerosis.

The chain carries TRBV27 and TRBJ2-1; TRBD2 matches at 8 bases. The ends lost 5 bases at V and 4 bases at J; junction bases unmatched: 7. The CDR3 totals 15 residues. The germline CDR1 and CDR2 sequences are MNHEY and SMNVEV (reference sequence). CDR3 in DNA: TGTGCCAGCAGTAGATTTAGCGGGAAATACAATGAGCAGTTCTTC. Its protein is CASSRFSGKYNEQFF.

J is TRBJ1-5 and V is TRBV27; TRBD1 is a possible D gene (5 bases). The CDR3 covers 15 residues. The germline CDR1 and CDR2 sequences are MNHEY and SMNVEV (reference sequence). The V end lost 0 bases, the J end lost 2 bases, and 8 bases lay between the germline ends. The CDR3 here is CASSLSVGRNQPQHF. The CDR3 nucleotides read TGTGCCAGCAGTTTATCGGTGGGGCGCAATCAGCCCCAGCATTTT.

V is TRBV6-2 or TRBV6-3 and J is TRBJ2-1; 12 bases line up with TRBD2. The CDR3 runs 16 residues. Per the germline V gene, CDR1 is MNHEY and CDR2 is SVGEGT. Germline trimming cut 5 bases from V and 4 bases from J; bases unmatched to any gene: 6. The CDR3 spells CASSLGLAGKYNEQFF. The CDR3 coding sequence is TGTGCCAGCAGTCTCGGACTAGCGGGGAAGTACAATGAGCAGTTCTTC.

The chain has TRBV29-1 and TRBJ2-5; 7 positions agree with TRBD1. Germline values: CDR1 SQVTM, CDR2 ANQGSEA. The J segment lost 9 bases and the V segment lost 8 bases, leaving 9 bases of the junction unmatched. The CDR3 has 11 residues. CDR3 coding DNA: TGCAGCTTTCTAAGTGACAGGGCCCAGTACTTC. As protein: CSFLSDRAQYF. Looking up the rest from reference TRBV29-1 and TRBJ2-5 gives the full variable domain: SAVISQKPSRDICQRGTSLTIQCQVDSQVTMMFWYRQQPGQSLTLIATANQGSEATYESGFVIDKFPISRPNLTFSTLTVSNMSPEDSSIYLCSFLSDRAQYFGPGTRLLVL.

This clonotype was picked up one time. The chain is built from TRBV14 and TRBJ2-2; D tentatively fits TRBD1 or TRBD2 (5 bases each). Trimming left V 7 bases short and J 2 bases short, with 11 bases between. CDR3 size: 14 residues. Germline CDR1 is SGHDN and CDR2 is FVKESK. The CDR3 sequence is CASTRDGNTGELFF. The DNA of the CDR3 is TGTGCCAGCACCCGGGACGGCAACACCGGGGAGCTGTTTTTT.

The CDR3 loop is CATPAAPAQAYEQYF. For the CDR3, the DNA is TGTGCCACCCCAGCGGCCCCCGCCCAGGCCTACGAGCAGTACTTC. The chain carries TRBV6-2 or TRBV6-3 and TRBJ2-7; perhaps TRBD2 as D (5 bases). The CDR3 runs to 15 residues. Trimming removed 10 bases from V and 2 bases from J, with 21 bases in between. CDR1 is MNHEY, CDR2 SVGEGT, per germline.

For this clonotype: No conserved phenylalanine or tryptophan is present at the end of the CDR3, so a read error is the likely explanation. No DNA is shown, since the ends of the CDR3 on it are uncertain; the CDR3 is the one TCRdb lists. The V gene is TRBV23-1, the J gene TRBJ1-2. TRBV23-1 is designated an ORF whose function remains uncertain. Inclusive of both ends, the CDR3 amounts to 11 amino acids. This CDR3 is CASDLWESGEV.

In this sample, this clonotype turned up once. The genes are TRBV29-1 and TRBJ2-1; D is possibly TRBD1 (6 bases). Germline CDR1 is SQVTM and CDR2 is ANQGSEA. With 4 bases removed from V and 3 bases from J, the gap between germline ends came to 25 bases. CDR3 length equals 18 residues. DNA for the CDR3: TGCAGCGTTGTGCAGGGGCTTACGACGAGGGTCCACTACAATGAGCAGTTCTTC. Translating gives CSVVQGLTTRVHYNEQFF.

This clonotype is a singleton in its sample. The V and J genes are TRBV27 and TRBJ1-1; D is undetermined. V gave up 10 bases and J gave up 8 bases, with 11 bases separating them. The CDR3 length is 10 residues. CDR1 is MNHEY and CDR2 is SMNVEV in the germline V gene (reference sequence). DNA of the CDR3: TGTGCCACCCTCTTTGGGGAAGCTTTCTTT. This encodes CATLFGEAFF.

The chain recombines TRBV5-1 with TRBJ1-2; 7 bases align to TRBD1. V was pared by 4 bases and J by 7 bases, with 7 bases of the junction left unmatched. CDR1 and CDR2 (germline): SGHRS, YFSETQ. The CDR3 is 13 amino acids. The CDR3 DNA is TGCGCCAGCAGCCCGCTGACAGGGTTTGGCTACACCTTC. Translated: CASSPLTGFGYTF.

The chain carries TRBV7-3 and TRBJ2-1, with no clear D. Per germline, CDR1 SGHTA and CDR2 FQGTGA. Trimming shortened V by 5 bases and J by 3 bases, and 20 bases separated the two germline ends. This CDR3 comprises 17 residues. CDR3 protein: CASSPQSIRAYYNEQFF. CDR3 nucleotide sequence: TGTGCCAGCAGCCCTCAGTCCATAAGAGCGTACTACAATGAGCAGTTCTTC. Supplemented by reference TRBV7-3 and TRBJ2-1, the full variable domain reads GAGVSQTPSNKVTEKGKYVELRCDPISGHTALYWYRQSLGQGPEFLIYFQGTGAADDSGLPNDRFFAVRPEGSVSTLKIQRTERGDSAVYLCASSPQSIRAYYNEQFFGPGTRLTVL.

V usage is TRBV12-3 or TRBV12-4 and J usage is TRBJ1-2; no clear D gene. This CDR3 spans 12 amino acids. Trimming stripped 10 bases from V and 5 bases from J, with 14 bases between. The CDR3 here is CATGRRIYGYTF. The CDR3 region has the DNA TGTGCCACCGGACGCCGGATTTATGGCTACACCTTC.

This CDR3 reads CASKISGANVLTF. The CDR3 DNA is TGTGCCAGCAAGATCTCTGGGGCCAACGTCCTGACTTTC. This chain links TRBV27 with TRBJ2-6; D remains unclear. This CDR3 has 13 residues. Germline CDR1 and CDR2: MNHEY and SMNVEV (reference sequence). V lost 7 bases and J 0 bases, leaving 4 bases between the germline ends.

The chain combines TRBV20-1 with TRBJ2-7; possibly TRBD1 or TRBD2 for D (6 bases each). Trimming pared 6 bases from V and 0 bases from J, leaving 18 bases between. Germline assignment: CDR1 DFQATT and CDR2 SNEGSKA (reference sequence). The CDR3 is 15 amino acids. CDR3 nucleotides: TGCAGTGCCATGGAGGGGGGATCAAGCTCCTACGAGCAGTACTTC. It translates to CSAMEGGSSSYEQYF.

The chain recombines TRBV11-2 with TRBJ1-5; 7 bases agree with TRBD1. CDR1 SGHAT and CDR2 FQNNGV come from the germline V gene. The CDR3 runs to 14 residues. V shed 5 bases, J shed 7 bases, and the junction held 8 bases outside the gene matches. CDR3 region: CASSTAGTDQPQHF. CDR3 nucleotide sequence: TGTGCCAGCAGCACTGCCGGGACAGACCAGCCCCAGCATTTT.

The CDR3 spells CASSLARLYYGYTF. The CDR3 DNA sequence: TGTGCCAGCAGCTTAGCTCGGCTATATTATGGCTACACCTTC. The gene calls are TRBV7-9 and TRBJ1-2; D remains ambiguous. CDR3 length: 14 amino acids. Germline CDR1 reads SEHNR; CDR2 reads FQNEAQ (reference sequence). Trimming pared 0 bases from V and 5 bases from J, leaving 10 bases between.

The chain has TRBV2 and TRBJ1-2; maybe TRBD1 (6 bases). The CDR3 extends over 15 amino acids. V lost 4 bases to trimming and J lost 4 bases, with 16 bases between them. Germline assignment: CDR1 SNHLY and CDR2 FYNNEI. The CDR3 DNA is TGTGCCAGCAGTGGATTAGCAGGGGATACCTATGGCTACACCTTC. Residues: CASSGLAGDTYGYTF.

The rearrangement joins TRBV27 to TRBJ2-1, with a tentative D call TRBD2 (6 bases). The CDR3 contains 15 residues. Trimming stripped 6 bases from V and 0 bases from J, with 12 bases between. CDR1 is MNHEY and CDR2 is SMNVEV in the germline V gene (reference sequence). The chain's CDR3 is CASSSTSRSYNEQFF. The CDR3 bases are TGTGCCAGCAGCTCTACTAGCCGCTCCTACAATGAGCAGTTCTTC.

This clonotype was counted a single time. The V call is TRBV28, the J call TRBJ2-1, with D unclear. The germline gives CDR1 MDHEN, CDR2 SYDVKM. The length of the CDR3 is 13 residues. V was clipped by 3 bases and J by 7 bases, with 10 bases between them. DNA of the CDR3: TGTGCCAGCAGTTTCGGTTCTTGGAATGAGCAGTTCTTC. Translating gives CASSFGSWNEQFF.

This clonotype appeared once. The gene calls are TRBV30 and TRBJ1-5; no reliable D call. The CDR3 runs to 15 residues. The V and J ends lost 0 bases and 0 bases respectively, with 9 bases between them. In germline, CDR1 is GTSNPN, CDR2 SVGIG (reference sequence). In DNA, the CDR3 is TGTGCCTGGAGTGTATCTGCACTTAGCAATCAGCCCCAGCATTTT. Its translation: CAWSVSALSNQPQHF.

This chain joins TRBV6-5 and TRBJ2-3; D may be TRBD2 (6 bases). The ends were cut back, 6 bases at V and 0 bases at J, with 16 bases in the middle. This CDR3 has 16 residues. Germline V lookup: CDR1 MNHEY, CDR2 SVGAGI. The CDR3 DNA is TGTGCCAGCAGGAGTACCGGGACTGCTAGCACAGATACGCAGTATTTT. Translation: CASRSTGTASTDTQYF.

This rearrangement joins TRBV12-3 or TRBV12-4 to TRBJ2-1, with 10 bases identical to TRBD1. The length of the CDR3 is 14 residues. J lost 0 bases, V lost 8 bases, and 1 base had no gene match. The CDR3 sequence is CASGQGGSYNEQFF. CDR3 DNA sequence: TGTGCCAGCGGACAGGGGGGCTCCTACAATGAGCAGTTCTTC.

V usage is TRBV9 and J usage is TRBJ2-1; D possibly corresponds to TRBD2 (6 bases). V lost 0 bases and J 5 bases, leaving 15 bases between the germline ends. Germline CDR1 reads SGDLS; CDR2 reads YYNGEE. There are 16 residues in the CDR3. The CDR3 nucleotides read TGTGCCAGCAGCGTAGCTTTGCGGGATGCCCACAATGAGCAGTTCTTC. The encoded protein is CASSVALRDAHNEQFF.

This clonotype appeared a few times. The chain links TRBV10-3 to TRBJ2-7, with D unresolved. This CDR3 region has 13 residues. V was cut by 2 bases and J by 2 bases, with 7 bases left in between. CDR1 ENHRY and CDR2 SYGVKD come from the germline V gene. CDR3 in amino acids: CAISEGETYEQYF. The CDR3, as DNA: TGTGCCATCAGTGAGGGGGAAACCTACGAGCAGTACTTC.

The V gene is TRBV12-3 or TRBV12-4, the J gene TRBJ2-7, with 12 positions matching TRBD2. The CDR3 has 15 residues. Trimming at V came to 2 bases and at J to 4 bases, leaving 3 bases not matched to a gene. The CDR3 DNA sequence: TGTGCCAGCAGTTTACTAGCGGGAGGGGGGTACGAGCAGTACTTC. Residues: CASSLLAGGGYEQYF.

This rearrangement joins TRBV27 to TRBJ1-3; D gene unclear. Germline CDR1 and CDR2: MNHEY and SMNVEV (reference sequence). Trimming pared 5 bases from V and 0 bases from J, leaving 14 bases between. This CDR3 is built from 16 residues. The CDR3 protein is CASSESVESSGNTIYF. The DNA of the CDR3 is TGTGCCAGCAGTGAGTCCGTGGAGAGCTCTGGAAACACCATATATTTT.

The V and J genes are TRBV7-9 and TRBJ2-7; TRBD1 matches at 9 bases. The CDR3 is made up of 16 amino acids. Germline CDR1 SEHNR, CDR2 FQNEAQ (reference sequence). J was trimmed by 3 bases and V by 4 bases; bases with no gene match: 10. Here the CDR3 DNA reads TGTGCCAGCAGCTCCGGCCGTAGACAGGGGGACTACGAGCAGTACTTC. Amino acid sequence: CASSSGRRQGDYEQYF. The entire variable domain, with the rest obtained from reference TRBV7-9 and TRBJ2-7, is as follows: DTGVSQNPRHKITKRGQNVTFRCDPISEHNRLYWYRQTLGQGPEFLTYFQNEAQLEKSRLLSDRFSAERPKGSFSTLEIQRTEQGDSAMYLCASSSGRRQGDYEQYFGPGTRLTVT.

CDR3 DNA: TGTGCCAGCAGCCAAGAAGCGACACCTAAATTCAACGCTGAAGCTTTCTTT. This codes for CASSQEATPKFNAEAFF. The J gene is TRBJ1-1, the V gene TRBV4-2; no definite D call. V dropped 0 bases and J dropped 6 bases, with 20 bases sitting between them. This CDR3 has 17 amino acids. Germline loops: CDR1 LGHNA, CDR2 YNFKEQ.